Listed below are T cell receptor beta chains from one sample, sequenced in a study of blood T cell repertoires in COVID-19. TCRdb keeps only in-frame clones here, not all; method: immunoSEQ multiplex PCR. The sample holds tens of thousands of clones, approximately 79% seen once. Sequencing was performed on peripheral blood. The receptors were sampled from a man aged 60 to 69 with active or convalescent COVID-19. Both conserved end residues are part of each CDR3. The D gene is left open where the match is weak. Clone size is stated in some rows and not others, as once, few, many or a class when expanded.

NA	TRBV4-3	TRBD2	CASSLSGGSTDTQYF
NA	TRBV4-3	NA	CASSQKPDRTTNEKLFF
NA	TRBV5-1	TRBD1	CASSLPGTGNSPLHF
NA	TRBV28	NA	CASSLGGTMSGELFF
few	TRBV28	TRBD1	CASSPGTGLFQPQHF
once	TRBV11-2	TRBD2	CASSLLAGGQETQYF
few	TRBV4-2	TRBD2	CASSQDFSGAPLAKNIQYF
NA	TRBV29-1	NA	CSVLSAGTNTGELFF
NA	TRBV29-1	TRBD1	CSVGPPTGGNEKLFF
once	TRBV24-1	TRBD1	CATSDGGQNYGYTF
NA	TRBV7-3	NA	CASSLRQAGTDTQYF
NA	TRBV2	TRBD1	CASSEKGTGGGGYTF
NA	TRBV6-6	NA	CASSYPTGSGNTIYF
NA	TRBV6-5	TRBD1	CASSLQGGMNTEAFF
few	TRBV7-6	TRBD1	CASSPWTGDTGELFF
NA	TRBV7-3	TRBD1	CASSPSGTGSTDTQYF
NA	TRBV27	TRBD1	CASSQPTGGIYNEQFF
NA	TRBV28	NA	CASSQGGSNQPQHF
NA	TRBV27	TRBD1	CASRGTGEETQYF
NA	TRBV7-3	TRBD1	CASSAQGLGVDEQFF
once	TRBV20-1	NA	CSASRLNNEQFF
few	TRBV20-1	NA	CSASIGLRRDQPQHF
NA	TRBV4-1	NA	CASSLRQQFSGNTIYF
NA	TRBV7-3	TRBD1	CASSLDPPGQGYGYTF
NA	TRBV11-2	TRBD1	CASSLDGTGPGYTF
NA	TRBV28	NA	CASVEQSSYNSPLHF
once	TRBV2	NA	CASSEQGIDYGYTF
NA	TRBV9	TRBD1	CASSVVATGGNYGYTF
NA	TRBV18	TRBD2	CASSPKAGDLYNEQFF
once	TRBV5-1	NA	CASSEGLRDMNTEAFF
NA	TRBV15	NA	CATSRDIADTQYF
once	TRBV24-1	NA	CATSDLQGYGYTF
NA	TRBV6-2/TRBV6-3	NA	CASSPYPGGEAFF
NA	TRBV7-2	TRBD1	CASRLTGDGYNEQFF
NA	TRBV5-1	NA	CASSLVSGTYEQYF
NA	TRBV10-2	TRBD1	CASTGPGQGGEKLFF
NA	TRBV7-8	NA	CASSARTASYGYTF
NA	TRBV7-3	TRBD2	CASSPERGGSDTQYF
once	TRBV11-1	TRBD1	CASSLVQGALVTQYF
NA	TRBV4-1	TRBD2	CASSLAGGIQETQYF
NA	TRBV5-5	NA	CASSFGRGNTGELFF
NA	TRBV1	NA	CTSSHQSTNTDTQYF
NA	TRBV10-3	TRBD1	CAISESGGTGHQPQHF
NA	TRBV28	NA	CASSLARDNEKLFF
many	TRBV19	TRBD1	CARGWGQYSNQPQHF
few	TRBV5-6	TRBD1	CASSVTGSQETQYF
NA	TRBV3-1/TRBV3-2	NA	CASSQEGTGSGQPQHF